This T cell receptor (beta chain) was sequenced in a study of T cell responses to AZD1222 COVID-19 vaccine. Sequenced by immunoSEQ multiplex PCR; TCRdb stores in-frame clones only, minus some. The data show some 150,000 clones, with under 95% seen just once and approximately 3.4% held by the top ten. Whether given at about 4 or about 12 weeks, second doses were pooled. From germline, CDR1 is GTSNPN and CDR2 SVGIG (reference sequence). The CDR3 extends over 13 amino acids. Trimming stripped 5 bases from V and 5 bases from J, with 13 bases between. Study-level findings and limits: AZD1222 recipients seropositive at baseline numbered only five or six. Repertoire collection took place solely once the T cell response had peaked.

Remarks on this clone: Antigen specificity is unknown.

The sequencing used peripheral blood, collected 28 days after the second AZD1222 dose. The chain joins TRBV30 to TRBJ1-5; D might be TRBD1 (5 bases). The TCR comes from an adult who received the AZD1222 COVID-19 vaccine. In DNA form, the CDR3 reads TGTGCCTGGGCGGGACGGAATGATCAGCCCCAGCATTTT. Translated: CAWAGRNDQPQHF.